This T cell receptor (beta chain) comes out of a study of blood T cell repertoires in COVID-19. As for the study in general: Material from acute and convalescent COVID-19 was sourced from the United States, Italy and Spain. PBMCs, B-cell-depleted T cells, or T cells provided the cDNA or gDNA that made up the material.

As originally analysed: Reference gene primer amplification yielded estimated nucleated cell counts. Sequencing used immunoSEQ multiplex PCR; TCRdb keeps in-frame clones, though not all of them. V and J calls and clone size follow that table, whereas D and trimming were derived from the DNA. The table lists 380,000 or so clones, more than 80% of them singletons. V lost 4 bases, J lost 9 bases, and 10 bases stayed unmatched. The V gene's germline CDR1 is SGHRS and CDR2 YFSETQ. The CDR3 runs 16 residues. The V and J genes are TRBV5-1 and TRBJ2-1; the match to TRBD2 covers 13 bases. The sample taken for sequencing was peripheral blood. This receptor was obtained from a middle-aged man with acute or convalescent COVID-19. The CDR3 DNA follows: TGCGCCAGCAGCCCGAGGACTAGCGGGAGTGGTGGTGAGCAGTTCTTC. It specifies CASSPRTSGSGGEQFF. The full variable domain, with the rest looked up from reference TRBV5-1 and TRBJ2-1, is KAGVTQTPRYLIKTRGQQVTLSCSPISGHRSVSWYQQTPGQGLQFLFEYFSETQRNKGNFPGRFSGRQFSNSRSEMNVSTLELGDSALYLCASSPRTSGSGGEQFFGPGTRLTVL.